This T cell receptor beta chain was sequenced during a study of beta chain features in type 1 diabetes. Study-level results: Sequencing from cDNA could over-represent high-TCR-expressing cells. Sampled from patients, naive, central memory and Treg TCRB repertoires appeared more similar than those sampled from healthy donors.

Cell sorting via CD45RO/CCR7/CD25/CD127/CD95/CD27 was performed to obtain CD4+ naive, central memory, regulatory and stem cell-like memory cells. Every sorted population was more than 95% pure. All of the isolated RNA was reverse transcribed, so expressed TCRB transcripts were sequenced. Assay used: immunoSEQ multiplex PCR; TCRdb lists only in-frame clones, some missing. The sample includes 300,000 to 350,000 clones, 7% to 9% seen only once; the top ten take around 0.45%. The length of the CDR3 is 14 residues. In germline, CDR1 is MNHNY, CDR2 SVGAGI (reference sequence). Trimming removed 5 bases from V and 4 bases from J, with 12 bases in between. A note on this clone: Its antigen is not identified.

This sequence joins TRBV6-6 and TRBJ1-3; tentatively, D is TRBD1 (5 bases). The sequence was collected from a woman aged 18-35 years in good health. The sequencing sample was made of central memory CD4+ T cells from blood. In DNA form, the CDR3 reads TGTGCCAGCAGTCCGGGACCCCAAGGAAACACCATATATTTT. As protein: CASSPGPQGNTIYF.